The 21 T cell receptor beta chains reported below all come from one sample, sequenced in a study of CD8+CD57+ T cells in acquired aplastic anemia. Genomic DNA served as template for TCR beta VDJ and CDR3 profiling. TCRdb passed the reads through MiXCR, listing each CDR3 protein once. The sample lists hundreds of thousands of distinct CDR3 sequences; more than 25% were seen once. Patients sequenced had flow cytometry evidence of CD8+CD57+ cell expansion. Sequencing input: sorted CD4+, CD8+, or CD8+CD57+ T cells (not recorded which) from PBMCs. These receptors came from a human donor with aplastic anemia.

This clonotype was counted between two and nine times. A single base separates this from a much larger clone, so it may be a read error. The CDR3, as DNA: TGTGCCATCAGTCGTGATACGAGCTCCTACAATGAGCAGTTCTTC. As protein: CAISRDTSSYNEQFF. The chain has TRBV10-3 and TRBJ2-1; unclear D gene. Germline V lookup: CDR1 ENHRY, CDR2 SYGVKD. This CDR3 spans 15 amino acids. V dropped 5 bases and J dropped 0 bases, with 11 bases sitting between them.

J is TRBJ1-6 and V is TRBV30, with D uncertain. Trimming removed 4 bases at V and 10 bases at J, with 11 bases between. The CDR3 covers 12 residues. Germline CDR1 and CDR2: GTSNPN and SVGIG (reference sequence). The CDR3 here is CAWIVGPSPLHF. CDR3 in DNA: TGTGCCTGGATTGTCGGTCCCTCACCCCTCCACTTT.

This clonotype was found many times. The genes are TRBV19 and TRBJ1-2, with TRBD1 identical over 7 bases. The length of the CDR3 is 13 residues. With V trimmed by 11 bases and J by 2 bases, 8 bases remained unmatched. CDR1 is LNHDA, CDR2 SQIVND, per germline (reference sequence). CDR3 amino acids: CAVGQQSNYGYTF. In nucleotides, the CDR3 is TGTGCCGTGGGACAGCAATCAAACTATGGCTACACCTTC.

This clonotype was recorded at least ten times. The rearrangement uses TRBV10-3 and TRBJ2-1, with 7 bases fitting TRBD2. The V gene's germline CDR1 is ENHRY and CDR2 SYGVKD. Trimming took 2 bases from V and 3 from J; bases not matched to a gene: 1. The CDR3 sequence is 14 residues long. The CDR3 region has the DNA TGTGCCATCAGTGAGGGACTAGACTACAATGAGCAGTTCTTC. It encodes CAISEGLDYNEQFF.

This clonotype came up a few times. The CDR3 DNA reads TGCGCCAGCAGCCAAGCTACAGGGGGCTCTGGAAACACCATATATTTT. Encoded protein: CASSQATGGSGNTIYF. The chain carries TRBV4-3 and TRBJ1-3; 8 positions agree with TRBD1. Trimming at V came to 1 base and at J to 0 bases, leaving 2 bases not matched to a gene. The CDR3 loop spans 16 amino acids. Germline V gene sequence: CDR1 LGHNA, CDR2 YSLEER.

Only a few counts were recorded for this clonotype. This chain joins TRBV4-2 and TRBJ2-7; D possibly corresponds to TRBD2 (5 bases). The germline V and J ends were trimmed by 0 bases and 6 bases, with 9 bases remaining between them. Germline V gene lookup returns CDR1 LGHNA and CDR2 YNFKEQ. This CDR3 has 13 amino acids. The CDR3 coding sequence is TGTGCCAGCAGCCAAGATTTCCTAGCCGAGCAGTACTTC. Protein: CASSQDFLAEQYF.

The rearrangement uses TRBV5-6 and TRBJ1-2; D possibly corresponds to TRBD1 (5 bases). Trimming shortened V by 6 bases and J by 4 bases, and 19 bases separated the two germline ends. The CDR3 totals 15 residues. Per the germline V gene, CDR1 is SGHDT and CDR2 is YYEEEE. CDR3: CASTSPLQGCYGYTF. The DNA for the CDR3 is TGTGCCAGCACCTCCCCCCTCCAGGGCTGCTATGGCTACACCTTC.

The chain is built from TRBV20-1 and TRBJ2-1; D may be TRBD2 (5 bases). Trimming stripped 3 bases from V and 0 bases from J, with 9 bases between. The CDR3 has 14 residues. The germline gives CDR1 DFQATT, CDR2 SNEGSKA (reference sequence). DNA for the CDR3: TGCAGTGCTAGGGACGGGGACTCCTACAATGAGCAGTTCTTC. Residues: CSARDGDSYNEQFF.

The V call is TRBV11-1, the J call TRBJ2-3; D is possibly TRBD1 (6 bases). The CDR3 is 15 amino acids. The V gene lost 8 bases and the J gene lost 8 bases, with 23 bases spanning the gap. Germline V lookup: CDR1 SGHAT, CDR2 FQDESV (reference sequence). The CDR3 sequence: CASSLQGFEYSTQYF. DNA for the CDR3: TGTGCCAGCTCTCTACAGGGATTTGAATACAGTACGCAGTATTTT.

The rearrangement uses TRBV5-1 and TRBJ1-1; D not certain. Trimming removed 4 bases at V and 6 bases at J, with 13 bases between. In germline, CDR1 is SGHRS, CDR2 YFSETQ. The CDR3 runs 13 residues. Written as DNA, the CDR3 is TGCGCCAGCAGCGATGACAACAAGGCTGAAGCTTTCTTT. Amino acid sequence: CASSDDNKAEAFF. Full variable domain (missing parts from reference TRBV5-1 and TRBJ1-1): KAGVTQTPRYLIKTRGQQVTLSCSPISGHRSVSWYQQTPGQGLQFLFEYFSETQRNKGNFPGRFSGRQFSNSRSEMNVSTLELGDSALYLCASSDDNKAEAFFGQGTRLTVV.

The chain has TRBV11-2 and TRBJ2-7, with 7 nucleotides matching TRBD1. In germline, CDR1 is SGHAT, CDR2 FQNNGV. Germline trimming cut 5 bases from V and 2 bases from J; bases unmatched to any gene: 12. CDR3 length: 16 amino acids. The DNA for the CDR3 is TGTGCCAGCAGCCCCCGGACAGGAATAAAACCCTACGAGCAGTACTTC. It specifies CASSPRTGIKPYEQYF.

Ten or more counts support this clonotype. The rearrangement links TRBV11-2 to TRBJ2-2; 8 nucleotides agree with TRBD2. Germline lookup yields CDR1 SGHAT and CDR2 FQNNGV. V lost 5 bases and J lost 5; bases outside the gene matches: 10. This CDR3 comprises 16 residues. Here the CDR3 DNA reads TGTGCCAGCAGCACTCACTCGGGGGGGCGTACCGGGGAGCTGTTTTTT. Translation: CASSTHSGGRTGELFF.

The genes are TRBV7-8 and TRBJ1-4; D not resolved. The CDR3 is 15 amino acids. Looked up from germline, CDR1 is SGHVS and CDR2 is FQNEAQ. Trimming cost V 5 bases and J 1 base, with 11 bases left between them. Here the CDR3 DNA reads TGTGCCAGCAGCCCGGCCGCCATAACTAATGAAAAACTGTTTTTT. Protein sequence: CASSPAAITNEKLFF.

The chain employs TRBV10-1 and TRBJ1-2; D is unclear. CDR1 is WNHNN and CDR2 is SYGVQD in the germline V gene (reference sequence). The CDR3 is made up of 13 amino acids. V gave up 4 bases and J gave up 10 bases, with 16 bases separating them. CDR3 protein: CASSVGDRVVYTF. The CDR3 DNA sequence: TGCGCCAGCAGTGTGGGCGATCGTGTGGTCTACACCTTC.

This clonotype has only a few counts. The chain couples TRBV2 to TRBJ2-7, with 11 bases fitting TRBD1. V dropped 11 bases and J dropped 3; count of bases not matched to a gene: 6. Germline values: CDR1 SNHLY, CDR2 FYNNEI. This CDR3 region has 13 residues. This CDR3 reads CAVGGTGGYEQYF. In nucleotides, the CDR3 is TGTGCCGTTGGCGGGACAGGGGGCTACGAGCAGTACTTC.

This clonotype was seen at least ten times. The V gene is TRBV2, the J gene TRBJ1-5; tentative D call: TRBD1 (5 bases). From germline, CDR1 is SNHLY and CDR2 FYNNEI. V lost 5 bases, J lost 7 bases, and 15 bases lay in between. This CDR3 is 14 amino acids long. CDR3 in amino acids: CASSFGGDDQPQHF. The DNA for the CDR3 is TGTGCCAGCAGTTTCGGGGGTGATGACCAGCCCCAGCATTTT.

The chain is built from TRBV5-5 and TRBJ2-7, with 7 bases lining up with TRBD1. There are 16 residues in the CDR3. V shed 3 bases, J shed 3 bases, and the junction held 12 bases outside the gene matches. CDR1 is SGHKS, CDR2 YYEKEE, per germline (reference sequence). CDR3 residues: CASSWLMTGKGYEQYF. The DNA of the CDR3 is TGTGCCAGCAGCTGGCTTATGACAGGGAAGGGCTACGAGCAGTACTTC. Supplemented by reference TRBV5-5 and TRBJ2-7, the full variable domain reads DAGVTQSPTHLIKTRGQQVTLRCSPISGHKSVSWYQQVLGQGPQFIFQYYEKEERGRGNFPDRFSARQFPNYSSELNVNALLLGDSALYLCASSWLMTGKGYEQYFGPGTRLTVT.

Many counts were recorded for this clonotype. J is TRBJ2-5 and V is TRBV2; tentative D call: TRBD1 (6 bases). Germline V CDR1 and CDR2: SNHLY, FYNNEI. The CDR3 extends over 14 amino acids. V was clipped by 4 bases and J by 1 base, with 10 bases between them. The CDR3 DNA follows: TGTGCCAGCAGTGGGGACACCTTCCAAGAGACCCAGTACTTC. As protein: CASSGDTFQETQYF.

The sample holds many counts of this clonotype. The chain employs TRBV6-5 and TRBJ1-1; D gene unclear. Between the trimmed V and J ends, which lost 0 bases and 5 bases, there was a span of 7 bases. CDR3 length equals 13 residues. In germline, CDR1 is MNHEY, CDR2 SVGAGI. CDR3 sequence reads: CASSYSTGTEAFF. Here the CDR3 DNA reads TGTGCCAGCAGTTACTCGACGGGGACTGAAGCTTTCTTT.

This chain links TRBV4-1 with TRBJ2-7, with D perhaps matching TRBD1 (6 bases). The germline V gene has CDR1 MGHRA and CDR2 YSYEKL. This CDR3 region has 15 residues. The germline V and J ends were trimmed by 1 base and 10 bases, with 20 bases remaining between them. The CDR3 here is CASSQVAGTPSFQYF. DNA of the CDR3: TGCGCCAGCAGCCAAGTAGCCGGGACACCGTCCTTTCAGTACTTC.

Many counts were recorded for this clonotype. The chain has TRBV15 and TRBJ1-3, with TRBD1 as a possible D gene (6 bases). V lost 0 bases to trimming and J lost 4 bases, with 16 bases between them. The CDR3 contains 17 residues. CDR1 LNHNV and CDR2 YYDKDF come from the germline V gene (reference sequence). The CDR3 DNA follows: TGTGCCACCAGCAGAGATCTAGGGGGGTCAGACGGAAACACCATATATTTT. Protein product: CATSRDLGGSDGNTIYF.